What follows are 5 T cell receptor beta chains derived from one specimen sequenced in a study of cytomegalovirus exposure and HLA in healthy donors. Primers for the PCR totalled 60 Vbeta and 13 Jbeta. The data were produced by immunoSEQ multiplex PCR, yet TCRdb's version contains in-frame clones alone and is incomplete. This table has about 89,000 clones, under 85% appearing once. Input material: PBMCs. These receptors came from a male donor in good health and CMV-seronegative.

The V gene is TRBV6-4, the J gene TRBJ2-3; the match to TRBD1 covers 7 bases. The V and J ends lost 4 bases and 6 bases, in that order; junction bases with no gene match: 4. This CDR3 comprises 13 residues. Germline CDR1 MRHNA, CDR2 SNTAGT. The CDR3 sequence: CASSGQGGDTQYF. The CDR3 nucleotides read TGTGCCAGCAGTGGACAGGGTGGGGATACGCAGTATTTT.

The CDR3 loop is CASSESPTAYEQYF. The CDR3 DNA reads as TGCGCCAGCAGTGAGTCCCCGACAGCCTACGAGCAGTACTTC. This sequence joins TRBV10-1 and TRBJ2-7; D is possibly TRBD1 (5 bases). Germline-derived CDR1 and CDR2 are WNHNN and SYGVQD (reference sequence). Trimming shortened V by 0 bases and J by 2 bases, and 8 bases separated the two germline ends. This CDR3 region has 14 residues.

In its sample, this clone was seen a few times. The chain links TRBV29-1 to TRBJ2-6; 9 nucleotides agree with TRBD1. The trim removed 6 bases at V and 0 bases at J, leaving 18 bases unmatched. Germline-derived CDR1 and CDR2 are SQVTM and ANQGSEA. The CDR3 is 20 amino acids. CDR3 protein: CSVLNRDREPLGSGANVLTF. The CDR3 DNA reads TGCAGCGTGCTTAACCGGGACAGGGAGCCCTTGGGCTCTGGGGCCAACGTCCTGACTTTC.

The rearrangement links TRBV6-6 to TRBJ1-5; 7 bases are shared with TRBD1. The CDR3 has 13 amino acids. Looked up from germline, CDR1 is MNHNY and CDR2 is SVGAGI (reference sequence). Losses at the gene ends were 6 bases for V and 4 bases for J; bases not matched to a gene: 3. The CDR3 reads CASRAGGNQPQHF. Written as DNA, the CDR3 is TGTGCCAGCAGGGCAGGGGGGAATCAGCCCCAGCATTTT.

V and J are TRBV7-9 and TRBJ2-5, with a possible D match to TRBD1 (6 bases). Trimming took off 4 bases at V and 5 bases at J, with 20 bases between the two ends. The germline CDR1 and CDR2 sequences are SEHNR and FQNEAQ (reference sequence). This CDR3 comprises 16 residues. CDR3 nucleotide sequence: TGTGCCAGCAGCTCCCCGATGTCAGGGGCTCGGGAGACCCAGTACTTC. Translation: CASSSPMSGARETQYF.